These 24 T cell receptor beta chains were all obtained from the same sample, sequenced in a study of blood T cell repertoires in COVID-19. The method was immunoSEQ multiplex PCR; TCRdb's version includes in-frame clones alone and lacks a portion of them. This repertoire shows roughly 140,000 clones, approximately 80% found once; its top ten account for 1.5% to 2%. The sequenced material came from PBMCs or T cells enriched from blood (not recorded which). The receptor set was obtained from a young woman who had been exposed to COVID-19.

There are a few counts of this clone. The V call is TRBV10-3, the J call TRBJ1-5, with TRBD1 identical over 9 bases. With V trimmed by 2 bases and J by 4 bases, 6 bases remained unmatched. The CDR3 runs to 16 residues. CDR1 and CDR2 from the germline V gene are ENHRY and SYGVKD. CDR3 sequence: CAISEGTGWENQPQHF. As DNA, the CDR3 is TGTGCCATCAGTGAGGGGACAGGGTGGGAGAATCAGCCCCAGCATTTT.

A word on this clone: One end of the junction does not line up with germline, which may come from a read error. CDR3: CASKDGTSNRPQHF. CDR3 nucleotide sequence: TGTGCCAGCAAAGACGGGACATCCAATCGGCCCCAGCATTTT. J is TRBJ1-5 and V is TRBV28; tentative D call: TRBD1 (6 bases). This CDR3 spans 14 amino acids. Germline assignment: CDR1 MDHEN and CDR2 SYDVKM.

The chain combines TRBV4-1 with TRBJ1-6; the D gene is possibly TRBD1 (6 bases). CDR3 size: 18 residues. Germline CDR1 and CDR2: MGHRA and YSYEKL. V lost 5 bases and J lost 1, with 18 bases in between. CDR3 sequence: CASSLGTVRGSYNSPLHF. CDR3 nucleotide sequence: TGCGCCAGCAGCTTAGGGACCGTGAGGGGGTCCTATAATTCACCCCTCCACTTT.

This chain joins TRBV12-3 or TRBV12-4 and TRBJ1-4, with D unresolved. The CDR3 sequence is 13 residues long. V lost 3 bases and J 8 bases, leaving 10 bases between the germline ends. The CDR3 loop reads CASSLTTREKLFF. Here the CDR3 DNA reads TGTGCCAGCAGTTTGACTACCAGGGAAAAACTGTTTTTT.

This clone has at least ten counts. The CDR3 nucleotides read TGTGCCAGCAGCCCGGAGGGAACAGATACGCAGTATTTT. Its protein product is CASSPEGTDTQYF. V is TRBV6-4 and J is TRBJ2-3, with D tentatively TRBD2 (6 bases). Germline CDR1 MRHNA, CDR2 SNTAGT. The CDR3 spans 13 residues. The ends were cut back, 6 bases at V and 3 bases at J, with 10 bases in the middle.

This clone was recorded a few times. V and J are TRBV7-9 and TRBJ1-2, with D unresolved. The germline CDR1 and CDR2 sequences are SEHNR and FQNEAQ (reference sequence). Trimming left V 8 bases short and J 6 bases short, with 13 bases between. The CDR3 has 12 amino acids. In DNA form, the CDR3 reads TGTGCCAGCTCGCATACTTTAGATGGCTACACCTTC. The encoded protein is CASSHTLDGYTF. The full variable domain, with the rest looked up from reference TRBV7-9 and TRBJ1-2, is DTGVSQNPRHKITKRGQNVTFRCDPISEHNRLYWYRQTLGQGPEFLTYFQNEAQLEKSRLLSDRFSAERPKGSFSTLEIQRTEQGDSAMYLCASSHTLDGYTFGSGTRLTVV.

The chain employs TRBV28 and TRBJ2-7; 8 bases map to TRBD2. V shed 10 bases and J 3 bases; nucleotides not matched to a gene: 11. The CDR3 is 14 residues long. Germline V lookup: CDR1 MDHEN, CDR2 SYDVKM. CDR3 nucleotide sequence: TGTGCCATCTCAGCGGGAGCCCCAGTCTACGAGCAGTACTTC. The encoded protein is CAISAGAPVYEQYF.

The CDR3 nucleotides read TGTGCCAGCAGCTTAACACAGAAGAACACTGAAGCTTTCTTT. This codes for CASSLTQKNTEAFF. The V call is TRBV7-2, the J call TRBJ1-1; D remains ambiguous. Germline-derived CDR1 and CDR2 are SGHTA and FQGNSA. The CDR3 sequence is 14 residues long. Trimming cost V 2 bases and J 1 base, with 8 bases left between them.

The genes are TRBV4-1 and TRBJ1-3, with D perhaps TRBD1 (6 bases). The V end lost 0 bases, the J end lost 0 bases, and 6 bases lay between the germline ends. The CDR3 runs 15 residues. From germline, CDR1 is MGHRA and CDR2 YSYEKL. CDR3 sequence reads: CASSQDRGSGNTIYF. In DNA, the CDR3 is TGCGCCAGCAGCCAAGACAGGGGCTCTGGAAACACCATATATTTT.

This clone has more than one count but fewer than ten. This chain uses TRBV7-9 with TRBJ2-1; D is undetermined. The CDR3 has 14 amino acids. Looked up from germline, CDR1 is SEHNR and CDR2 is FQNEAQ (reference sequence). Trimming pared 5 bases from V and 2 bases from J, leaving 10 bases between. This CDR3 is CASSPLVAYNEQFF. In DNA, the CDR3 is TGTGCCAGCAGCCCCCTCGTCGCCTACAATGAGCAGTTCTTC.

This clone has only a few counts. The chain links TRBV5-1 to TRBJ2-5; 9 bases map to TRBD1. V was pared by 3 bases and J by 4 bases, with 7 bases of the junction left unmatched. This CDR3 is 15 amino acids long. The germline gives CDR1 SGHRS, CDR2 YFSETQ. CDR3 in amino acids: CASSSGNRGLETQYF. CDR3 nucleotide sequence: TGCGCCAGCAGCTCGGGGAACAGGGGGCTAGAGACCCAGTACTTC.

This clone was seen more than once but under ten times. The chain recombines TRBV5-4 with TRBJ2-2; D may be TRBD1 (6 bases). Germline CDR1 reads SGHNT; CDR2 reads YYREEE (reference sequence). V lost 0 bases and J 7 bases, leaving 19 bases between the germline ends. CDR3 length equals 17 residues. The CDR3 coding sequence is TGTGCCAGCAGCTTGGCCAGGGGCGGCGAAGGCGGCGGGGAGCTGTTTTTT. As protein: CASSLARGGEGGGELFF.

V usage is TRBV28 and J usage is TRBJ1-5; 10 bases are a match to TRBD1. Germline V lookup: CDR1 MDHEN, CDR2 SYDVKM. This CDR3 contains 13 residues. The V segment lost 7 bases and the J segment 6 bases; nucleotides outside the gene matches: 3. CDR3 in DNA: TGTGCCAGCATAGGGACAGGGGCTCAGCCCCAGCATTTT. It is translated as CASIGTGAQPQHF.

This chain uses TRBV14 with TRBJ2-5; 7 positions match TRBD2. The CDR3 runs to 15 residues. Germline V lookup: CDR1 SGHDN, CDR2 FVKESK. V lost 0 bases and J lost 4; bases outside the gene matches: 5. CDR3 in DNA: TGTGCCAGCAGCCAAGATAGGGAGGGAACAGAGACCCAGTACTTC. Protein product: CASSQDREGTETQYF.

This clone was recorded once. The chain couples TRBV5-8 to TRBJ1-1; tentative D call: TRBD1 (6 bases). From germline, CDR1 is SGHTS and CDR2 YDEGEE. This CDR3 has 13 amino acids. Trimming removed 5 bases at V and 4 bases at J, with 12 bases between. The CDR3 DNA sequence: TGTGCCAGCAGTTCTAACAGGGCCACTGAAGCTTTCTTT. Protein: CASSSNRATEAFF.

The CDR3: CASSPPSGTGRVLGYGYTF. The CDR3 DNA reads as TGTGCCAGCAGTCCACCCTCCGGGACAGGGCGCGTTCTTGGCTATGGCTACACCTTC. This chain links TRBV6-2 or TRBV6-3 with TRBJ1-2, with 9 bases lining up with TRBD1. Germline V gene lookup returns CDR1 MNHEY and CDR2 SVGEGT. The CDR3 has 19 residues. V shed 5 bases, J shed 4 bases, and the junction held 20 bases outside the gene matches.

The rearrangement links TRBV30 to TRBJ1-5, with D perhaps TRBD1 (6 bases). V lost 2 bases and J 3 bases, leaving 11 bases between the germline ends. CDR1 is GTSNPN, CDR2 SVGIG, per germline (reference sequence). This CDR3 is built from 14 residues. In DNA, the CDR3 is TGTGCCTGGAGTCGGACAGCCAACAATCAGCCCCAGCATTTT. Amino acids: CAWSRTANNQPQHF.

The chain is built from TRBV18 and TRBJ2-5; the match to TRBD2 covers 10 bases. V shed 1 base and J 3 bases; nucleotides not matched to a gene: 5. The CDR3 extends over 16 amino acids. Per germline, CDR1 KGHSH and CDR2 LQKENI. The CDR3 is CASSPLSSGSKETQYF. CDR3 coding DNA: TGTGCCAGCTCACCACTGTCTAGCGGGAGCAAAGAGACCCAGTACTTC. Drawing the rest from reference TRBV18 and TRBJ2-5, the complete variable domain is NAGVMQNPRHLVRRRGQEARLRCSPMKGHSHVYWYRQLPEEGLKFMVYLQKENIIDESGMPKERFSAEFPKEGPSILRIQQVVRGDSAAYFCASSPLSSGSKETQYFGPGTRLLVL.

This clone has just a few counts. V and J are TRBV5-1 and TRBJ1-2, with 7 bases that match TRBD1. Looked up from germline, CDR1 is SGHRS and CDR2 is YFSETQ. Germline trimming cut 7 bases from V and 5 bases from J; bases unmatched to any gene: 11. CDR3 length equals 14 residues. CDR3 amino acids: CASRTEGARYGYTF. CDR3 DNA sequence: TGCGCCAGCCGAACCGAGGGGGCACGGTATGGCTACACCTTC. Supplemented by reference TRBV5-1 and TRBJ1-2, the full variable domain reads KAGVTQTPRYLIKTRGQQVTLSCSPISGHRSVSWYQQTPGQGLQFLFEYFSETQRNKGNFPGRFSGRQFSNSRSEMNVSTLELGDSALYLCASRTEGARYGYTFGSGTRLTVV.

The genes are TRBV19 and TRBJ2-6, with D uncertain. The CDR3 covers 16 residues. In germline, CDR1 is LNHDA, CDR2 SQIVND (reference sequence). Deletions cut 3 bases from V and 0 bases from J, with 9 bases between. CDR3 in DNA: TGTGCCAGTAGTATCGAAAGAGACTCTGGGGCCAACGTCCTGACTTTC. Its protein product is CASSIERDSGANVLTF.

This chain links TRBV6-5 with TRBJ2-7; 8 bases match TRBD1. The CDR3 contains 15 residues. V shed 5 bases, J shed 8 bases, and the junction held 14 bases outside the gene matches. Per the germline V gene, CDR1 is MNHEY and CDR2 is SVGAGI. The CDR3 sequence is CASSPPGTGYSQQYF. The CDR3 region has the DNA TGTGCCAGCAGTCCCCCCGGGACAGGTTATTCTCAGCAGTACTTC.

The chain links TRBV5-6 to TRBJ2-1; 9 nucleotides align to TRBD2. Trimming removed 7 bases from V and 0 bases from J; junction bases left unmatched: 5. There are 15 residues in the CDR3. The V gene's germline CDR1 is SGHDT and CDR2 YYEEEE. In DNA form, the CDR3 reads TGTGCCAGCGCTAGCGGGATGAGCTCCTACAATGAGCAGTTCTTC. This gives the protein CASASGMSSYNEQFF. Filled out from reference TRBV5-6 and TRBJ2-1, the complete variable domain reads DAGVTQSPTHLIKTRGQQVTLRCSPKSGHDTVSWYQQALGQGPQFIFQYYEEEERQRGNFPDRFSGHQFPNYSSELNVNALLLGDSALYLCASASGMSSYNEQFFGPGTRLTVL.

The gene calls are TRBV27 and TRBJ2-7; TRBD2 aligns across 11 bases. Germline assignment: CDR1 MNHEY and CDR2 SMNVEV (reference sequence). Trimming removed 7 bases from V and 0 bases from J; junction bases left unmatched: 5. The CDR3 contains 15 residues. CDR3 sequence: CASTPTSGSSYEQYF. In DNA form, the CDR3 reads TGTGCCAGCACCCCTACTAGCGGGAGCTCCTACGAGCAGTACTTC.

This clone was recorded once. V usage is TRBV30 and J usage is TRBJ1-2; no reliable D call. CDR1 GTSNPN and CDR2 SVGIG come from the germline V gene (reference sequence). V lost 3 bases, J lost 8 bases, and 16 bases lay in between. The length of the CDR3 is 13 residues. The CDR3 sequence is CAWRPRGLWGYTF. CDR3 coding DNA: TGTGCCTGGAGGCCCCGGGGTTTATGGGGCTACACCTTC. The complete variable domain, with remaining parts taken from reference TRBV30 and TRBJ1-2, reads SQTIHQWPATLVQPVGSPLSLECTVEGTSNPNLYWYRQAAGRGLQLLFYSVGIGQISSEVPQNLSASRPQDRQFILSSKKLLLSDSGFYLCAWRPRGLWGYTFGSGTRLTVV.